Below, one TCR beta chain is given with its context. What this receptor recognizes is not known. Base qualities are not provided; no much larger clone lies one nucleotide away. CDR1 and CDR2, per the germline V gene, are SGHTA and FQGNSA. The CDR3, cysteine through phenylalanine, is 13 amino acids long. The read is trimmed to its CDR3 DNA, 39 bases read in frame from base 1. Trimming removed 5 bases from V and 4 bases from J, leaving 10 bases between the germline ends. Enrolling through a virtual design, the prospective study's participants ranged in age from about 18 to 89 years and lived across 24 United States geographic areas. Cohort assignment in the prospective study relied on participant-reported clinical history from a screening survey and a study questionnaire. In the prospective study, mobile phlebotomists collected whole blood, serum and a nasopharyngeal or oropharyngeal swab from each participant. Additional blood draws and questionnaires over an approximately 2-month period could optionally be provided by prospective study participants. Prospective study blood samples were shipped either frozen or at room temperature before DNA extraction.

This entry is derived from a study of blood T cell repertoires in COVID-19 (dated by TCRdb to the early 2020s). As for the study more broadly: Collaborator samples came from the United States, Italy and Spain and covered acute and convalescent phases of COVID-19. The repertoires were made available in a free public database intended to serve as a resource for research on the immune response to SARS-CoV-2. A de-identified subject ID, COVID-19 status, age in years and sex were almost always included in the sample metadata. Where HLA class I and class II types were available, the types were taken from metadata supplied by the sample provider, not from assay-based typing. The samples were drawn from the first 160 participants of the ongoing ImmuneRACE study and from about 1,200 subjects provided by 6 global collaborators. The dataset comprised deeply sampled blood TCRbeta repertoires from subjects exposed to, actively infected with, or recovered from COVID-19. The prospective study material was composed of cDNA or gDNA derived from T cells, B-cell-depleted T cells, or PBMCs. The paper's findings and limits, for the study overall: How much clinical and demographic metadata was included differed by source and by participant, and the metadata was provided uncurated.

The immunoSEQ Assay, a bias-controlled multiplex PCR, was used to amplify TCRbeta CDR3 regions from genomic DNA. In the paper's pipeline: The number of nucleated cells in each sample was estimated by amplification of reference gene primers within the assay. To quantify the absolute abundance of each unique TCRbeta CDR3 rearrangement, sequence reads were collapsed and filtered. Productive Simpson clonality was computed per sample as the square root of Simpson's diversity index over productive rearrangements. Imported from immuneACCESS, the table was reduced by TCRdb to in-frame sequences with V and J called. These copies leave out some clones; in studies compared against another copy, an unresolved V gene accounts for under half, and the cause of the remainder is not known. V, J and clone size derive from that table, while D and trimming were established from the DNA sequence. The sample has roughly 250,000 clones on record, about nine tenths of them singletons. The ten largest make up approximately 2.5% of the sample.

The origin of this receptor is a woman between 40 and 50 years old with acute COVID-19. Rearrangement joined TRBV7-2 to TRBJ2-3; TRBD2 is a weak D gene call, 5 bases matching. Specimen: PBMCs or T cells enriched from blood (not recorded which). Read as DNA, the sequence is TGTGCCAGCAGCCCAGGACTCGCAGATACGCAGTATTTT. Translation gives CASSPGLADTQYF. The entire variable domain, with the stretches around the CDR3 drawn from the reference TRBV7-2 and TRBJ2-3 proteins, is GAGVSQSPSNKVTEKGKDVELRCDPISGHTALYWYRQSLGQGLEFLIYFQGNSAPDKSGLPSDRFSAERTGGSVSTLTIQRTQQEDSAVYLCASSPGLADTQYFGPGTRLTVL.